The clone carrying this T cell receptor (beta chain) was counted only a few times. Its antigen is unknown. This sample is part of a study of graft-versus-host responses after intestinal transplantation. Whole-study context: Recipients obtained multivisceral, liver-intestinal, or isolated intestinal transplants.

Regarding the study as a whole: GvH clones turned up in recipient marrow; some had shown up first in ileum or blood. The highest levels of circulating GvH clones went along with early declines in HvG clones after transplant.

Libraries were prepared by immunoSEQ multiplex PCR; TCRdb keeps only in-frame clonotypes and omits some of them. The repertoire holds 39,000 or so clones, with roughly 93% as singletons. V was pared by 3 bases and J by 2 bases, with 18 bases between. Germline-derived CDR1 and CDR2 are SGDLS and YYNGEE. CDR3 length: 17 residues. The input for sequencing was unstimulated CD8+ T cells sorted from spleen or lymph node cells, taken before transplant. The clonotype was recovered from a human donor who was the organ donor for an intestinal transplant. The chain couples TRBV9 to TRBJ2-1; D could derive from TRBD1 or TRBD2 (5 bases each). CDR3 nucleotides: TGTGCCAGCAGCGCATTGCCGGGACCCCACACCTACAATGAGCAGTTCTTC. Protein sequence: CASSALPGPHTYNEQFF.